This T cell receptor beta chain was captured by sequencing in a study of blood T cells in healthy people across ages. Findings and caveats of the study: Whereas aged donors had fewer naive CD4+ cells, long-lived donors had more of them and higher diversity. Per million T cells, TCR beta diversity dropped roughly linearly as age increased.

Comment on this clonotype: Antigen specificity is unknown.

Donation came from healthy Caucasian individuals in Russia who were aged roughly 6 to 100. Collection of 7.5 to 10 milliliters of peripheral blood was performed for each donor. The authors ran a second PCR of 7 to 11 cycles using a sample-barcoded 5' primer and a J-beta primer mix. TCRdb reprocessed the 5' RACE reads via MiXCR and lists one record per CDR3 protein. Altogether approximately 290,000 distinct CDR3 sequences are present, roughly 26% being singletons, with the ten largest covering 25% to 35%. The TCR comes from a woman in her 70s in good health. The sample taken for sequencing was blood.

The CDR3 DNA reads TGCAGTGCTAGCGAGCCCCGGACAGCCCCAGGGGAGACCCAGTACTTC. It codes for CSASEPRTAPGETQYF. The chain carries TRBV20-1 and TRBJ2-5; perhaps TRBD1 as D (6 bases). The CDR3 sequence is 16 residues long. Germline V gene data show CDR1 as DFQATT and CDR2 as SNEGSKA (reference sequence). V shed 3 bases and J shed 5 bases, with 22 bases lying between them.